This T cell receptor beta chain was sequenced during a study of cytomegalovirus exposure and HLA in healthy donors. Study results and caveats: Usually a TCR sequence was rare, but some public TCRs were found in many donors.

The CDR3 totals 17 residues. A remark on this clone: Its specificity is not known.

A multiplex PCR was run with 60 Vbeta primers and 13 Jbeta primers. Clones were sequenced by immunoSEQ multiplex PCR, and TCRdb holds only the in-frame ones, with some missing. The table records approximately 160,000 clones, 65% to 85% of them present only once. Material: PBMCs. The chain is built from TRBV21-1 and TRBJ1-2; TRBD1 is the table's D call, not checked against the DNA. TRBV21-1 is described as a pseudogene. This TCR was sampled from a woman in her forties or fifties in good health and CMV-seropositive. CDR3: CASRPAATGGRGYGYTF. For the CDR3, the DNA is TGTGCCAGCAGGCCCGCCGCGACAGGGGGCCGCGGCTATGGCTACACCTTC.